The T cell receptor beta chain under discussion was sequenced for a study of identical twins. Study outcomes and limitations: Invariant cells of the MAIT and iNKT types might have partly distorted the zero-insertion analyses. Beta clonotypes that were abundant in cord blood contained fewer insertions, a pattern absent from memory repertoires. With monozygotic twins, out-of-frame TCR alpha sharing exceeded what models estimated.

The cDNA had a unique molecular identifier and a template-switch universal primer site. TCRdb re-called the 5' RACE reads with MiXCR, one entry per CDR3 protein. Of nearly 650,000 distinct CDR3 sequences listed, about 7.6% are singletons. The sample holds a few counts of this clonotype. Its antigen is as yet unknown. Unmatched junction bases numbered 8, after V lost 3 bases and J lost 0 bases. The CDR3 is made up of 18 amino acids. Germline CDR1 reads LGHDT; CDR2 reads YNNKEL (reference sequence). These data were likewise used in another study, on yellow fever vaccine responses in identical twins.

The sequenced material came from PBMCs. V gene TRBV3-1 combines with J gene TRBJ2-1, with TRBD1 matching 10 bases. The TCR originated in a woman aged 18-30 years in good health. This CDR3 is CASSQRTGGGRSYNEQFF. The CDR3 DNA reads as TGTGCCAGCAGCCAGAGGACAGGGGGTGGACGCTCCTACAATGAGCAGTTCTTC.